The clone carrying this T cell receptor (beta chain) was recorded many times. Its target is not known. This record belongs to a study of T cells in Graves' hyperthyroidism and ophthalmopathy. General observations from the study: Peripheral blood also featured most of the thyroid clonotypes expanded above 0.001. In the analysis, a 13 V-J model separated ophthalmopathy from stable hyperthyroidism.

The trim removed 5 bases at V and 6 bases at J, leaving 5 bases unmatched. Germline-derived CDR1 and CDR2 are SGHVS and FQNEAQ. CDR3 size: 13 residues. Exclusion of patients followed from uncontrolled infection, other autoimmune disease, pregnancy or lactation. Amplified TCR beta CDR3 regions came from RNA transcripts. The study used the HTBI primer set for a first-round RT-PCR of the TCR CDR3. In TCRdb, the multiplex PCR reads were re-called with MiXCR into one record per CDR3 protein. The sample holds some 600,000 distinct CDR3 sequences; roughly 46% are singletons and the top ten take roughly 8.2%.

The clonotype was recovered from a woman between 18 and 30 years old with Graves' hyperthyroidism. The rearrangement links TRBV7-8 to TRBJ2-7; 9 bases line up with TRBD2. The sequenced sample consisted of peripheral blood or thyroid tissue (not recorded which). The CDR3 DNA reads as TGTGCCAGCAGCCAGGGACTAGCACCCGAGCAGTACTTC. Translating gives CASSQGLAPEQYF.